This T cell receptor beta chain comes out of a study of shared clonotypes between healthy human individuals. Libraries were prepared by immunoSEQ multiplex PCR; TCRdb keeps only in-frame clonotypes and omits some of them. This sample has 600,000 to 750,000 clones, with 55% to 75% found just once. With V trimmed by 4 bases and J by 6 bases, 2 bases remained unmatched. The CDR3 contains 14 residues. In germline, CDR1 is SGHRS, CDR2 YFSETQ. Donors comprised only Caucasian adults living in Nashville, Tennessee. To note about this clone: This CDR3 is also generated by other DNA sequences in the sample.

The receptor was isolated from a woman aged 25-40 years in good health. The source material was memory CD4+ T cells sorted from blood. Subset denoted: CD45RA-negative fraction. V gene TRBV5-1 combines with J gene TRBJ1-4; TRBD1 agrees at 11 bases. The CDR3 nucleotides read TGCGCCAGCAGCCTGGGACAGGGGGATGAAAAACTGTTTTTT. Translating it yields CASSLGQGDEKLFF.